This T cell receptor (beta chain) stems from a study of blood T cells in healthy people across ages. Across the study: Researchers report that template switching captured about one barcoded beta molecule per two T cells.

The germline CDR1 and CDR2 sequences are DFQATT and SNEGSKA (reference sequence). Germline trimming cut 2 bases from V and 5 bases from J; bases unmatched to any gene: 13. CDR3 length: 17 residues. Isolated PBMCs totaled at least 6 million in each sample. Through a sample-barcoded 5' primer and a J-beta primer mix, a second PCR was run for about 6 to 11 cycles. Paired-end reads containing CDR3 totaled no fewer than 2.5 million for each sample. TCRdb reprocessed the 5' RACE reads via MiXCR and lists one record per CDR3 protein. This sample has fewer than 700,000 distinct CDR3 sequences; roughly 48% occur once, and the top ten carry around 24%.

This TCR was recovered from an elderly man in good health. The rearrangement links TRBV20-1 to TRBJ2-5; TRBD2 aligns across 11 bases. The sequencing input was blood. CDR3 loop: CSARSELGLAGGETQYF. The DNA for the CDR3 is TGCAGTGCTAGATCGGAGTTGGGGCTAGCGGGAGGCGAGACCCAGTACTTC.